This is a list of T cell receptor beta chains from one sample in a study of blood T cell repertoires in COVID-19. The table came from immunoSEQ multiplex PCR; TCRdb's copy has only in-frame clones and leaves some out. The profile shows tens of thousands of clones, around 77% of them singletons. The sample comprised peripheral blood. These TCRs come from a man in his sixties or seventies with COVID-19, enrolled during active disease. The CDR3 runs from the conserved cysteine through the conserved F or W. D genes are given only for firm matches. Clone size, where shown, is once, few, many, or a class for clones that have expanded.

D gene,clone size,V gene,J gene,CDR3 protein,CDR3 DNA
.,.,TRBV5-8,TRBJ2-7,CASSLQGWSEQYF,TGTGCCAGCAGCTTGCAGGGTTGGTCCGAGCAGTACTTC
.,.,TRBV7-9,TRBJ1-2,CASSLEGYGYTF,TGTGCCAGCAGCTTAGAGGGGTATGGCTACACCTTC
.,.,TRBV7-9,TRBJ2-1,CASSPGSYNEQFF,TGTGCCAGCAGTCCAGGTTCCTACAATGAGCAGTTCTTC
TRBD1,.,TRBV3-1/TRBV3-2,TRBJ2-3,CASSRQGRTDTQYF,TGTGCCAGCAGCCGACAGGGTCGCACAGATACGCAGTATTTT
TRBD1,once,TRBV5-4,TRBJ1-6,CASSSGQSSSYNSPLHF,TGTGCCAGCAGCTCGGGACAGTCAAGCTCCTATAATTCACCCCTCCACTTT
TRBD2,.,TRBV5-1,TRBJ2-7,CASSSLAGPTGEQYF,TGCGCCAGCAGCTCCTTAGCGGGACCCACCGGGGAGCAGTACTTC
TRBD1,.,TRBV30,TRBJ1-5,CAWSEGTVSNQPQHF,TGTGCCTGGAGTGAAGGGACAGTCAGCAATCAGCCCCAGCATTTT
TRBD2,.,TRBV9,TRBJ2-1,CASSVDPAGYNNEQFF,TGTGCCAGCAGCGTAGACCCAGCGGGGTATAACAATGAGCAGTTCTTC
.,.,TRBV24-1,TRBJ1-5,CATSDSKTDNQPQHF,TGTGCCACCAGTGATAGTAAGACAGATAATCAGCCCCAGCATTTT
TRBD1,.,TRBV7-2,TRBJ2-1,CASSFGQGAYEQFF,TGTGCCAGCAGCTTTGGACAGGGGGCCTATGAGCAGTTCTTC
.,.,TRBV5-1,TRBJ1-4,CASSLETVGEKLFF,TGCGCCAGCAGCTTGGAGACAGTGGGTGAAAAACTGTTTTTT
.,.,TRBV5-8,TRBJ1-2,CASSPKGGDYGYTF,TGTGCCAGCAGCCCTAAAGGGGGAGACTATGGCTACACCTTC
.,.,TRBV6-6,TRBJ1-5,CASSYRREGQPQHF,TGTGCCAGCAGTTACAGGCGGGAAGGCCAGCCCCAGCATTTT